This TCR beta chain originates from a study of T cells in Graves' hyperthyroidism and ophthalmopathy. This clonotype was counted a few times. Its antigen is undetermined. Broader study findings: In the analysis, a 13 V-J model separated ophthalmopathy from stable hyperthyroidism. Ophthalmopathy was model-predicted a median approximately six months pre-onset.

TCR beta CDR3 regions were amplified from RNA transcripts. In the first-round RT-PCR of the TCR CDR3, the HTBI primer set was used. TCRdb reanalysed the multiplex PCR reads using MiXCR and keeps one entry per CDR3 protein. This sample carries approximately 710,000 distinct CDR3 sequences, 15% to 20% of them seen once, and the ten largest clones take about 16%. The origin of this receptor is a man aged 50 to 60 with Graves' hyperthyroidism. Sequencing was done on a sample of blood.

CDR3 residues: CASSKDSAGTYEQYF. CDR3 DNA: TGTGCCAGCAGTAAAGATAGCGCGGGGACCTACGAGCAGTACTTC. The genes are TRBV2 and TRBJ2-7; D is possibly TRBD2 (6 bases). Trimming stripped 5 bases from V and 2 bases from J, with 16 bases between. The germline CDR1 and CDR2 sequences are SNHLY and FYNNEI. The CDR3 extends over 15 amino acids.